This TCR beta chain was documented in a study of blood T cell repertoires in COVID-19. Some clones are missing from TCRdb's copy, which holds only in-frame ones; the method was immunoSEQ multiplex PCR. The table has 300,000 to 400,000 clones, under 95% seen once. CDR1 is SGHVS and CDR2 is FQNEAQ in the germline V gene. CDR3 size: 14 residues. Trimming removed 5 bases from V and 3 bases from J, with 14 bases in between. This TCR came from a woman aged 18-30 years who had recovered from COVID-19. The V call is TRBV7-8, the J call TRBJ2-7, with D possibly matching TRBD1 (6 bases). Sequencing was performed on peripheral blood. Here the CDR3 DNA reads TGTGCCAGCAGCCTACTGGCACAGGGCTACGAGCAGTACGTC. Amino acid sequence: CASSLLAQGYEQYV.